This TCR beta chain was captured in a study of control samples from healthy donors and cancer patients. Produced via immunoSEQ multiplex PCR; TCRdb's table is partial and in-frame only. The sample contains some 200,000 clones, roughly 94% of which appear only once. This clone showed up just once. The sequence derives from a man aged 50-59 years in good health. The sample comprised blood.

Here the CDR3 reads CASSKGTSGVHNEQFF. Written as DNA, the CDR3 is TGTGCCAGCAGTAAGGGGACTAGCGGGGTCCACAATGAGCAGTTCTTC. The genes are TRBV28 and TRBJ2-1; 13 bases agree with TRBD2. Germline V lookup: CDR1 MDHEN, CDR2 SYDVKM. The V segment lost 5 bases and the J segment 5 bases; nucleotides outside the gene matches: 6. The CDR3 has 16 residues.